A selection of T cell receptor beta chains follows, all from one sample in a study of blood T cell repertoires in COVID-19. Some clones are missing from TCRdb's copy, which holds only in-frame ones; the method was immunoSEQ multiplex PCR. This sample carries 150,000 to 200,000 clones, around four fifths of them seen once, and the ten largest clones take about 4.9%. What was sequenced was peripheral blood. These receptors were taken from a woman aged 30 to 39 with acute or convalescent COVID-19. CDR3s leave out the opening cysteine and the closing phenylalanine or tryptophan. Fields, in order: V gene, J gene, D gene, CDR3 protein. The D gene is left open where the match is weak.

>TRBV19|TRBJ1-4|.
ASSAGRGNEKLF
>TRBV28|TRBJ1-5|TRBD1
ASNEGTGGNQPQH
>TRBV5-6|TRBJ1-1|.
ASSRARTEAF
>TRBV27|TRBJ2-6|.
ASSWASGANVLT
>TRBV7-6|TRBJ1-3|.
ASSPLSRVSGNTIY
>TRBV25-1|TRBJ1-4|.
ASSYLPDEKLF
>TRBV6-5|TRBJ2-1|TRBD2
ASRTGTSFNEQF
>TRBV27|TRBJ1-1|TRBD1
ASSYLMGQGTEAF
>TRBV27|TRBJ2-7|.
ASSLSRGSRSTYEQY
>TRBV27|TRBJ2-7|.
ASSFVTTGEQY
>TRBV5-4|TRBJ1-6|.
ASSERRGESSYNSPLH
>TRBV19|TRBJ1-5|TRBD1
ASSIFPSRGLGGNQPQH
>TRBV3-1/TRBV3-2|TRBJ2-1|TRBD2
ASSQDRSGGAQEQF
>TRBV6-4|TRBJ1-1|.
ASSVTEVDTEAF
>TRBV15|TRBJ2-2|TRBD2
ATSREGLVHGELF
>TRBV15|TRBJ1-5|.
ATTTPGMDQPQH
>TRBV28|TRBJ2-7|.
ASSLRAGARYEQY
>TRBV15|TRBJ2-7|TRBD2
ATSRTGTSANEQY
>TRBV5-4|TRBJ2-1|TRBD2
ASSLPGGSYNEQF
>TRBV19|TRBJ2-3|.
ASGGWVGTDTQY
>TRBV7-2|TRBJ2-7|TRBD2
ASSPSGIGEQY
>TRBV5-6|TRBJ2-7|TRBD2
ASSLAGGSDEQY
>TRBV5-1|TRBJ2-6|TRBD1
ASSFSGTGGAGANVLT
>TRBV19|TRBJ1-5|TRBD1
ASSIGTGNQPQH
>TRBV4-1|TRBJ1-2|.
ASSQAGAGYGYT
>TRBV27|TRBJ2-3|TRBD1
ASSQGQDTDTQY
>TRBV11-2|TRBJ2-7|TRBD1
ASSQQGFSYEQY
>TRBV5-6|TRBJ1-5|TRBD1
ASSHRGDQPQH
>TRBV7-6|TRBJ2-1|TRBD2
ASSLLSGLAGARRAYNEQF
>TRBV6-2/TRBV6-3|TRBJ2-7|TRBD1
ASSPTGQPGRYEQY
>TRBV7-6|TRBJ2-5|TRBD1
ASSQGTGQETQY
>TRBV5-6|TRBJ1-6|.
ASSLARNSPLH
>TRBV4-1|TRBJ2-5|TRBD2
ASSLAGAVSAFETQY
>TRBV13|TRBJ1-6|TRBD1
ASSLLSGGSYNSPLH
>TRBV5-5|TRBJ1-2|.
ASSSYTYGYT
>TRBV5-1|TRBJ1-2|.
ASSRDSNYGYT
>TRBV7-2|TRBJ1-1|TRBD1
ASSQGTGYTEAF
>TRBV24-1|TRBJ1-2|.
ATSVGSYGYT
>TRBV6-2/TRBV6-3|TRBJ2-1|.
ASSAAGGNEQF
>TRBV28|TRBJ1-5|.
ASSLGVDSYSNQPQH
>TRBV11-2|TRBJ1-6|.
ASSFGEANSPLH
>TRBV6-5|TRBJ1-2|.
ASSPQGAYYGYT
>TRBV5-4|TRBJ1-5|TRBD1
ASSFTMGTGSYSNQPQH
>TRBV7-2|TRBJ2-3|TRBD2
ASSGQRGDTQY
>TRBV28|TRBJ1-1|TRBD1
ASAGGTEAF
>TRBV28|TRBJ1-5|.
ASSLSRGALQPQH
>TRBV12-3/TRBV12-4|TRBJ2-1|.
ASSEGDEQF
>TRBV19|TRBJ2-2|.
ASSIQFGELF
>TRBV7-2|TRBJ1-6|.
ASSLGSRRTPLH
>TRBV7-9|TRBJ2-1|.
ASSFQKMEQF
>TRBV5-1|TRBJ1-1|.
ASSFIQGTGTEAF
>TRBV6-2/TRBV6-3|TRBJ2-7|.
ASSLSPGAYEQY
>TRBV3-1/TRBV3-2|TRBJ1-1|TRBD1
ASSLDRDLNTEAF
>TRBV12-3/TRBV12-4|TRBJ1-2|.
ASRWGFSGYT
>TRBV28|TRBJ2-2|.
ASISQGKGFAGELF
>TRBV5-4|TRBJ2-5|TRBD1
ASSLEGRGRGETQY
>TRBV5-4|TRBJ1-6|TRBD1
ASTSQGINSPLH
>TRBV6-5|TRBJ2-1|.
ASSYHSAADSQF
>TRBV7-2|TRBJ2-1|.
ASSLMGVADNEQF
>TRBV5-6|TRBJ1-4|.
ASSLGGRTEKLF